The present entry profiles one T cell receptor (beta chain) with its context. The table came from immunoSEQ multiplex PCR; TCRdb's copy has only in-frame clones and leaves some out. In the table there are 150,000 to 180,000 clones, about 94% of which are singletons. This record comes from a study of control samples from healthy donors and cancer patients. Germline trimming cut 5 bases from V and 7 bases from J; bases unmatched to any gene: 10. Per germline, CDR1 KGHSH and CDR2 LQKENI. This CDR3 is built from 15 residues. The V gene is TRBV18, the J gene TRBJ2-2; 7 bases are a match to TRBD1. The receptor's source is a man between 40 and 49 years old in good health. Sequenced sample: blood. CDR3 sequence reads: CASSTGAHRVGELFF. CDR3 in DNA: TGTGCCAGCTCAACAGGGGCCCATCGGGTCGGGGAGCTGTTTTTT.